Below are 18 T cell receptor beta chains sequenced from a single sample in a study of post-analysis software for immune sequencing data. The TCR beta cDNA libraries carried unique molecular identifiers. TCRdb reanalysed the PCR reads using MiXCR and keeps one entry per CDR3 protein. The repertoire holds some 690,000 distinct CDR3 sequences, 55% to 60% seen once, with roughly 12% in the top ten. Antigens for these TCRs are unknown. Study outcomes and limitations: Included in a set of 5 or 6 TRBV segments more frequent in patients than controls were TRBV5-6, TRBV5-1 and TRBV20-1.

The sequenced sample was blood. The source is a girl aged 2-10 years with multiple sclerosis.

This chain uses TRBV5-6 with TRBJ2-1; TRBD1 or TRBD2 may be the D gene (6 bases each). This CDR3 is 14 amino acids long. Deletions cut 4 bases from V and 5 bases from J, with 13 bases between. Germline lookup yields CDR1 SGHDT and CDR2 YYEEEE. CDR3 amino acids: CASSRGRGDNEQFF. The DNA for the CDR3 is TGTGCCAGCAGCCGCGGTAGGGGGGACAATGAGCAGTTCTTC.

This clonotype was recorded a few times. This chain uses TRBV11-1 with TRBJ2-5; D is perhaps TRBD1 (5 bases). The germline V and J ends were trimmed by 5 bases and 0 bases, with 10 bases remaining between them. Germline V gene sequence: CDR1 SGHAT, CDR2 FQDESV (reference sequence). This CDR3 spans 14 amino acids. The CDR3 loop reads CASSLTVYQETQYF. CDR3 DNA: TGTGCCAGCAGCCTGACAGTCTACCAAGAGACCCAGTACTTC.

The rearrangement uses TRBV12-3 or TRBV12-4 and TRBJ2-1; possibly TRBD1 or TRBD2 for D (6 bases each). Trimming took 5 bases from V and 10 from J, leaving 18 bases between them. This CDR3 has 14 amino acids. The CDR3 region has the DNA TGTGCCAGCAGTCCCGGGACTGCCCAGGGGGAGCAGTTCTTC. Translating it yields CASSPGTAQGEQFF.

The CDR3 here is CASSLAGSGAYNEQFF. The CDR3 DNA follows: TGTGCCAGCAGCTTAGCCGGTAGCGGGGCCTACAATGAGCAGTTCTTC. The chain has TRBV7-2 and TRBJ2-1; 8 nucleotides line up with TRBD2. Germline V gene sequence: CDR1 SGHTA, CDR2 FQGNSA. J was trimmed by 2 bases and V by 0 bases; bases with no gene match: 3. The CDR3 is 16 residues long. Variable domain in full (rest from reference TRBV7-2 and TRBJ2-1): GAGVSQSPSNKVTEKGKDVELRCDPISGHTALYWYRQSLGQGLEFLIYFQGNSAPDKSGLPSDRFSAERTGGSVSTLTIQRTQQEDSAVYLCASSLAGSGAYNEQFFGPGTRLTVL.

J is TRBJ2-7 and V is TRBV27, with 12 bases lining up with TRBD1. The CDR3 sequence is 17 residues long. Germline loops: CDR1 MNHEY, CDR2 SMNVEV (reference sequence). The V segment lost 0 bases and the J segment 2 bases; nucleotides outside the gene matches: 5. CDR3 coding DNA: TGTGCCAGCAGTTTATCCGGGACAGGGGGCTCTACCTACGAGCAGTACTTC. It is translated as CASSLSGTGGSTYEQYF.

The chain is built from TRBV6-2 or TRBV6-3 and TRBJ1-5, with D perhaps matching TRBD1 (5 bases). CDR3 length: 14 amino acids. Trimming stripped 6 bases from V and 5 bases from J, with 14 bases between. CDR1 and CDR2 (germline): MNHEY, SVGEGT. This CDR3 is CASRGRMWDQPQHF. Written as DNA, the CDR3 is TGTGCCAGCAGGGGACGAATGTGGGATCAGCCCCAGCATTTT.

There are a few counts of this clonotype. The chain combines TRBV12-3 or TRBV12-4 with TRBJ2-7, with D possibly TRBD2 on 7 matching bases. The DNA end is more similar to TRBJ2-5, so the J call may be wrong. The CDR3 has 16 amino acids. CDR3 in DNA: TGTGCCAGCAGCGCCGGGACGGGGGGCTCTCTCGAGACCCAGTACTTC. Translating gives CASSAGTGGSLETQYF.

The chain combines TRBV10-3 with TRBJ2-1, with D possibly matching TRBD2 (5 bases). Germline V gene data show CDR1 as ENHRY and CDR2 as SYGVKD. The CDR3 length is 14 residues. The V end was cut by 4 bases, the J end by 7 bases, with 14 bases between. The CDR3 loop reads CAISVSGVSNEQFF. The CDR3 DNA is TGTGCCATCAGTGTGTCCGGGGTCTCGAATGAGCAGTTCTTC.

A few counts support this clonotype. The chain carries TRBV7-2 and TRBJ2-7; 8 bases are shared with TRBD2. CDR1 is SGHTA and CDR2 is FQGNSA in the germline V gene. This CDR3 is built from 17 residues. V shed 2 bases, J shed 2 bases, and the junction held 11 bases outside the gene matches. The CDR3 coding sequence is TGTGCCAGCAGCTTACCCAACCTAGCGGGTCTTACCTACGAGCAGTACTTC. This gives the protein CASSLPNLAGLTYEQYF. Variable domain in full (rest from reference TRBV7-2 and TRBJ2-7): GAGVSQSPSNKVTEKGKDVELRCDPISGHTALYWYRQSLGQGLEFLIYFQGNSAPDKSGLPSDRFSAERTGGSVSTLTIQRTQQEDSAVYLCASSLPNLAGLTYEQYFGPGTRLTVT.

The rearrangement links TRBV29-1 to TRBJ2-5; tentative D call: TRBD2 (6 bases). Deletions cut 6 bases from V and 3 bases from J, with 17 bases between. The CDR3 is made up of 14 amino acids. Germline CDR1 and CDR2: SQVTM and ANQGSEA. CDR3 in amino acids: CSVGRDFIKETQYF. In nucleotides, the CDR3 is TGCAGCGTGGGCCGGGACTTCATCAAAGAGACCCAGTACTTC.

This chain joins TRBV12-3 or TRBV12-4 and TRBJ2-1; D possibly corresponds to TRBD2 (6 bases). V lost 6 bases, J lost 4 bases, and 13 bases lay in between. The CDR3 is 14 amino acids. The CDR3 region has the DNA TGTGCCAGCAGGCCGGGACTGGATTACAATGAGCAGTTCTTC. Translating gives CASRPGLDYNEQFF.

The chain links TRBV6-5 to TRBJ1-6, with D possibly matching TRBD1 (6 bases). Trimming pared 0 bases from V and 8 bases from J, leaving 14 bases between. Germline CDR1 and CDR2: MNHEY and SVGAGI. This CDR3 contains 16 residues. The CDR3 region is CASSYSAQGFHSPLHF. CDR3 nucleotides: TGTGCCAGCAGTTACTCGGCGCAGGGGTTCCATTCACCCCTCCACTTT.

This clonotype was detected only a few times. The V call is TRBV29-1, the J call TRBJ2-1; D may be TRBD1 (5 bases). Between the trimmed V and J ends, which lost 3 bases and 7 bases, there was a span of 19 bases. CDR1 is SQVTM, CDR2 ANQGSEA, per germline. The length of the CDR3 is 15 residues. In nucleotides, the CDR3 is TGCAGCGTTGATTACCCGGGCAGGGATAGGAATGAGCAGTTCTTC. It encodes CSVDYPGRDRNEQFF.

This chain links TRBV2 with TRBJ2-1, with 10 bases fitting TRBD2. V lost 7 bases and J lost 6; bases outside the gene matches: 6. CDR1 SNHLY and CDR2 FYNNEI come from the germline V gene. The CDR3 contains 14 residues. The CDR3 spells CASTLGLALNEQFF. The CDR3 nucleotides are TGTGCCAGCACCCTGGGACTAGCGCTCAATGAGCAGTTCTTC. Together with reference TRBV2 and TRBJ2-1, the CDR3 gives the full variable domain: EPEVTQTPSHQVTQMGQEVILRCVPISNHLYFYWYRQILGQKVEFLVSFYNNEISEKSEIFDDQFSVERPDGSNFTLKIRSTKLEDSAMYFCASTLGLALNEQFFGPGTRLTVL.

This clonotype was found a few times. This chain uses TRBV7-2 with TRBJ1-2; TRBD1 agrees at 10 bases. This CDR3 region has 18 residues. The J segment lost 3 bases and the V segment lost 2 bases, leaving 12 bases of the junction unmatched. CDR1 and CDR2 from the germline V gene are SGHTA and FQGNSA. CDR3 sequence reads: CASSLISTGGRLDYGYTF. The CDR3 DNA sequence: TGTGCCAGCAGCTTAATATCGACAGGGGGCCGCCTTGACTATGGCTACACCTTC.

This clonotype was detected only a few times. This chain uses TRBV9 with TRBJ2-1; no clear D gene. The CDR3 has 15 residues. V lost 1 base and J lost 2, with 10 bases in between. Germline V gene data show CDR1 as SGDLS and CDR2 as YYNGEE. CDR3 in DNA: TGTGCCAGCAGCGTAATGGCCATGACCTACAATGAGCAGTTCTTC. Translation: CASSVMAMTYNEQFF. Drawing the rest from reference TRBV9 and TRBJ2-1, the complete variable domain is DSGVTQTPKHLITATGQRVTLRCSPRSGDLSVYWYQQSLDQGLQFLIQYYNGEERAKGNILERFSAQQFPDLHSELNLSSLELGDSALYFCASSVMAMTYNEQFFGPGTRLTVL.

This rearrangement joins TRBV27 to TRBJ2-1; the D is unclear. CDR3 length: 13 residues. Germline loops: CDR1 MNHEY, CDR2 SMNVEV (reference sequence). Trimming pared 4 bases from V and 4 bases from J, leaving 8 bases between. CDR3 sequence (DNA): TGTGCCAGCAGTTCGTCGGCTTACAATGAGCAGTTCTTC. The encoded protein is CASSSSAYNEQFF.

The chain couples TRBV5-5 to TRBJ2-1, with D perhaps given as TRBD1 or TRBD2 (6 bases each). Germline V CDR1 and CDR2: SGHKS, YYEKEE (reference sequence). The V end was cut by 3 bases, the J end by 10 bases, with 14 bases between. This CDR3 region has 13 residues. For the CDR3, the DNA is TGTGCCAGCAGCTGGCGGGACAACGTAGAGCAGTTCTTC. Encoded protein: CASSWRDNVEQFF.